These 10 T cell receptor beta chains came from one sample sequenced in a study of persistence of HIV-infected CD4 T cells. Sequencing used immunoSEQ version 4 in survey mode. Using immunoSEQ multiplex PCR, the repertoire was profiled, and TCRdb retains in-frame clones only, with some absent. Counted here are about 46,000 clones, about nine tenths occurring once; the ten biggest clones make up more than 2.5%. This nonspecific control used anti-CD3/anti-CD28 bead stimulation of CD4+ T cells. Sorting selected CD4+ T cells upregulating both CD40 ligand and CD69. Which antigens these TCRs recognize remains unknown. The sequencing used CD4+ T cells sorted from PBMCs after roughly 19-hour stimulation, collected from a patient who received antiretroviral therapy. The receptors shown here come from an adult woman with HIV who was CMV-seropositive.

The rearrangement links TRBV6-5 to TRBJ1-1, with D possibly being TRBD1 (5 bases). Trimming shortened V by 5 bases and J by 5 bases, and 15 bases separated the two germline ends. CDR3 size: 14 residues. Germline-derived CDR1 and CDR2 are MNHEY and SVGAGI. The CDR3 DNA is TGTGCCAGCAGTCTATTGGGGGAGGGGACTGAAGCTTTCTTT. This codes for CASSLLGEGTEAFF.

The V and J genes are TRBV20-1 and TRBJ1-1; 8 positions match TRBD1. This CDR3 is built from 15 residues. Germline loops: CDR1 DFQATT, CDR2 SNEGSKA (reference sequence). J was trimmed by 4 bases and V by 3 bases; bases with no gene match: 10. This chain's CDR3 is CSASQGARGSTEAFF. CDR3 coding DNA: TGCAGTGCTAGTCAGGGGGCGCGAGGTAGCACTGAAGCTTTCTTT.

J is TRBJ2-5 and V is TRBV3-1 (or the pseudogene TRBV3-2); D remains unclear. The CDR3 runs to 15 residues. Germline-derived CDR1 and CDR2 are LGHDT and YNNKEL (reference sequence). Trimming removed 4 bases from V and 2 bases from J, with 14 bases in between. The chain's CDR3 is CASSPLKRWQETQYF. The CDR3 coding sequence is TGTGCCAGCAGCCCCTTAAAACGGTGGCAAGAGACCCAGTACTTC.

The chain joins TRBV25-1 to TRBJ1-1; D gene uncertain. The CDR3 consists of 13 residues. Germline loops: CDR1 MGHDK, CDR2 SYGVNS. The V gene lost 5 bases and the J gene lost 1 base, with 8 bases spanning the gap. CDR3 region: CASSSQKNTEAFF. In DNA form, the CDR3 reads TGTGCCAGCAGTTCACAGAAGAACACTGAAGCTTTCTTT.

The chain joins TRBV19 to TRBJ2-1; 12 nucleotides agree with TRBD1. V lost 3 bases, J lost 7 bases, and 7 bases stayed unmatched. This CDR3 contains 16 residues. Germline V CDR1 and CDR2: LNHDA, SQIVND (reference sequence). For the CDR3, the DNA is TGTGCCAGTAGTATTCTCCCGGGACAGGGGGCAAATGAGCAGTTCTTC. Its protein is CASSILPGQGANEQFF.

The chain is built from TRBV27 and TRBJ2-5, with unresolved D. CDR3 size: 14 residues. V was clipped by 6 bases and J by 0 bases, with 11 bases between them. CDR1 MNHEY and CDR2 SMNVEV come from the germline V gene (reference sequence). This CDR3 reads CASRALRYQETQYF. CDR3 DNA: TGTGCCAGCAGGGCGTTAAGGTACCAAGAGACCCAGTACTTC.

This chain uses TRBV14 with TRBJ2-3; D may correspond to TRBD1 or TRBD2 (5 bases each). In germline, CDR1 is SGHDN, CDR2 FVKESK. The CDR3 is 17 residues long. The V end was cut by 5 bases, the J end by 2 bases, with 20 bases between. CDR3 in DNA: TGTGCCAGCAGCAGGATGGCCCGGGGCTTCAACACAGATACGCAGTATTTT. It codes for CASSRMARGFNTDTQYF.

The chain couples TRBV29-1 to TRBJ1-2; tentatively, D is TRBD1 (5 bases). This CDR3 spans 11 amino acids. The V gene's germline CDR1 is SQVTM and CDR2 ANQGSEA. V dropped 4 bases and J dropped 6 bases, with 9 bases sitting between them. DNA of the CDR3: TGCAGCGTTGGGAGGACAAATGGCTACACCTTC. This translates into CSVGRTNGYTF.

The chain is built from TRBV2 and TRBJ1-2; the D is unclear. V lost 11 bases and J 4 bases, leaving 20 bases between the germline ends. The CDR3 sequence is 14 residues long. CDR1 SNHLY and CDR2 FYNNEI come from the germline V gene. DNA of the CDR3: TGTGCCGGCGCAGGCCTAATTGAAACCTATGGCTACACCTTC. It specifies CAGAGLIETYGYTF.

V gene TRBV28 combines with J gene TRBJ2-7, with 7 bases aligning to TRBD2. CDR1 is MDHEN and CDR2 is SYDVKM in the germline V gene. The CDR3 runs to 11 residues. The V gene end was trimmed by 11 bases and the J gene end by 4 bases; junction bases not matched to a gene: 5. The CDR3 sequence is CASGGGYEQYF. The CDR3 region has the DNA TGTGCCTCTGGCGGGGGTTACGAGCAGTACTTC.